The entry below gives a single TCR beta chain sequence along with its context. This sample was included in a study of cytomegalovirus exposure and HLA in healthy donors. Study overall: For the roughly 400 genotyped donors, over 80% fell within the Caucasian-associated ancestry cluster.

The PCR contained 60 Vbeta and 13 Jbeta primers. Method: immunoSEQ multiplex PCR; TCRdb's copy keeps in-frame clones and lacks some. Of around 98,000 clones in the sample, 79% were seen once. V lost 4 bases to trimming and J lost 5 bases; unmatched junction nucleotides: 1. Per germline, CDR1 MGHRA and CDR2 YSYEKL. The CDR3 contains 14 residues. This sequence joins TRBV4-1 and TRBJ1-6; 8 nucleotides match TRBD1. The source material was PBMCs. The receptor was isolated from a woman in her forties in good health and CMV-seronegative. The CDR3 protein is CASSPGGNNSPLHF. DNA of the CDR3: TGCGCCAGCAGCCCAGGGGGCAATAATTCACCCCTCCACTTT.